The next 6 T cell receptor beta chains were all read from a single sample in a study of glioma-infiltrating T cells. TCR alpha and beta CDR3 regions were amplified from RNA using iRepertoire nested multiplex PCR. MiXCR, run by TCRdb on the multiplex PCR reads, gives a single entry per CDR3 protein. The sample has around 97,000 distinct CDR3 sequences, 25% to 35% seen once. The sample consisted of glioma tissue, nonneoplastic brain tissue, or PBMCs (not recorded which). These receptors were collected from a human donor with low-grade glioma or glioblastoma, undergoing nonglioma brain surgery, or in good health (not recorded which).

This clonotype occurred many times. This rearrangement joins TRBV6-2 or TRBV6-3 to TRBJ2-5; D not certain. The CDR3 is 15 residues long. Germline CDR1 and CDR2: MNHEY and SVGEGT. Trimming left V 3 bases short and J 5 bases short, with 16 bases between. The DNA of the CDR3 is TGTGCCAGCAGTTATGGGCTTAGCCAACCGGAGACCCAGTACTTC. Translation gives CASSYGLSQPETQYF.

This clonotype showed up just a few times. This sequence joins TRBV7-3 and TRBJ2-1; D tentatively reads TRBD1 or TRBD2 (6 bases each). V lost 3 bases to trimming and J lost 10 bases, with 13 bases between them. The CDR3 runs 13 residues. Germline lookup yields CDR1 SGHTA and CDR2 FQGTGA. CDR3 DNA sequence: TGTGCCAGCAGCTTTTTTGGGGGGCAGGAGCAGTTCTTC. Its protein product is CASSFFGGQEQFF.

This clonotype was counted many times. The rearrangement joins TRBV27 to TRBJ1-4; maybe TRBD1 (5 bases). V was shortened by 6 bases and J by 4 bases, with 15 bases between the two germline ends. The germline V gene encodes CDR1 MNHEY and CDR2 SMNVEV (reference sequence). The CDR3 extends over 15 amino acids. CDR3 sequence reads: CASRKGSLVNEKLFF. The CDR3 DNA sequence: TGTGCCAGCAGGAAGGGGAGTCTGGTTAATGAAAAACTGTTTTTT.

Concerning this clonotype: Mismatch with germline at one junction end may stem from a read error. V gene TRBV6-6 combines with J gene TRBJ1-5; possible D gene TRBD1, 5 bases. Per germline, CDR1 MNHNY and CDR2 SVGAGI (reference sequence). This CDR3 is built from 14 residues. The CDR3 spells CASSYSGGNQPEHF. The CDR3 DNA reads as TGTGCCAGCAGTTACTCTGGGGGAAATCAGCCCGAGCATTTT.

The sample holds many counts of this clonotype. The chain employs TRBV20-1 and TRBJ1-1; no firm D call. The germline V and J ends were trimmed by 4 bases and 3 bases, with 18 bases remaining between them. The germline V gene encodes CDR1 DFQATT and CDR2 SNEGSKA (reference sequence). The CDR3 runs 15 residues. CDR3 sequence: CSATQHGWGDTEAFF. As DNA, the CDR3 is TGCAGTGCTACACAGCACGGTTGGGGTGACACTGAAGCTTTCTTT.

For this clonotype: A much larger clone differs by one base, so this may be a read error. V and J are TRBV7-9 and TRBJ2-7; unclear D gene. Per the germline V gene, CDR1 is SEHNR and CDR2 is FQNEAQ (reference sequence). CDR3 size: 13 residues. The CDR3 coding sequence is TGTGTCAGCAGCTCCCCGAGGCTCTACGAGCAGTACTTC. Translation gives CVSSSPRLYEQYF.